This T cell receptor (beta chain) was recovered during a study of cytomegalovirus exposure and HLA in healthy donors. Use of 60 Vbeta and 13 Jbeta primers characterized the PCR. Libraries were prepared by immunoSEQ multiplex PCR; TCRdb keeps only in-frame clonotypes and omits some of them. The profile covers about 190,000 clones, with more than 70% appearing a single time and approximately 0.26% taken by the ten largest. CDR3 length: 15 amino acids. Germline values: CDR1 MNHEY, CDR2 SMNVEV (reference sequence). Trimming cost V 2 bases and J 0 bases; bases outside gene matches: 3. The source of this sequence is a boy younger than 18 in good health and CMV-seronegative. The chain combines TRBV27 with TRBJ1-1; 7 nucleotides match TRBD1. The sample consisted of PBMCs. The CDR3 DNA sequence: TGTGCCAGCAGTTTAGGAAGGGGGCTGAACACTGAAGCTTTCTTT. Encoded protein: CASSLGRGLNTEAFF.